Ten or more counts support the clone carrying this T cell receptor beta chain. The antigen is not known. Blood samples were heparinized, about 5 to 8 ml per donor. CVID and control samples used equivalent genomic DNA input. Assay used: immunoSEQ multiplex PCR; TCRdb lists only in-frame clones, some missing. The sample presents around 57,000 clones, none singletons. This specimen comes from a study of T cell clonality in common variable immunodeficiency. Study-wide findings and caveats: Shared TCRbeta clones were fewer between CVID subjects than controls. CVID subjects had higher TCRbeta clonality than healthy controls, most marked in about a third.

The TCR originated in a person aged 18 to 70 in good health. The material sequenced was peripheral blood mononuclear cells.

The covered CDR3 bases are TGTGCCAGTAGTCCGGATAGGGGGAGGGGGTCCTACAATGAG. Protein: CASSPDRGRGSYNE. The CDR3 in its entirety is CASSPDRGRGSYNEQFF. The gene calls are TRBV19 and TRBJ2-1; weak D call: TRBD2 (7 bases). The CDR3 end is not reached by the read, which stops 3 residues before it; the germline J gene fills it in. The CDR3 contains 17 residues. Germline loops: CDR1 LNHDA, CDR2 SQIVND (reference sequence). Deletions cut 5 bases from V and 1 base from J, with 18 bases between.